This is a list of T cell receptor beta chains from one sample in a study of read filtering for tumor transcriptome and immune sequencing. TCRdb re-derived calls from the reads in MiXCR, one entry per CDR3 protein. Of 62,000 or so distinct CDR3 sequences in the sample, around 13% were seen once. The sequencing input was a population of CD138-negative cells sorted from bone marrow. The source of these receptors is a donor over 35 with multiple myeloma. Each CDR3 is given with its conserved first and last residue. The D gene is left open where the match is weak. The listing skips clone size in some rows; elsewhere it reads once, few, many or a size class.

clone_size: few; v_call: TRBV9; d_call: NA; j_call: TRBJ2-7; cdr3_aa: CASSVGLDYEQYF; cdr3_nt: TGTGCCAGCAGCGTAGGTCTCGACTACGAGCAGTACTTC
clone_size: many; v_call: TRBV12-3/TRBV12-4; d_call: NA; j_call: TRBJ2-1; cdr3_aa: CASSLSYSNNEQFF; cdr3_nt: TGTGCCAGCAGTTTGTCCTACTCCAACAATGAGCAGTTCTTC
clone_size: many; v_call: TRBV7-3; d_call: TRBD2; j_call: TRBJ2-1; cdr3_aa: CASSLMGGLGTSGQNEQFF; cdr3_nt: TGTGCCAGCAGCCTAATGGGAGGGCTTGGGACTAGCGGCCAAAATGAGCAGTTCTTC
clone_size: few; v_call: TRBV20-1; d_call: NA; j_call: TRBJ1-1; cdr3_aa: CSARADPGNTEAFF; cdr3_nt: TGCAGTGCTAGAGCGGATCCTGGGAACACTGAAGCTTTCTTT
clone_size: many; v_call: TRBV11-3; d_call: NA; j_call: TRBJ1-5; cdr3_aa: CASVRSQTQVTNQPQHF; cdr3_nt: TGTGCCAGCGTCCGGTCCCAAACACAGGTGACAAATCAGCCCCAGCATTTT
clone_size: many; v_call: TRBV4-1; d_call: NA; j_call: TRBJ2-4; cdr3_aa: CASSQEAPLHLLQYF; cdr3_nt: TGCGCCAGCAGCCAAGAGGCCCCCCTACATCTTCTTCAGTACTTC
clone_size: many; v_call: TRBV7-7; d_call: NA; j_call: TRBJ2-1; cdr3_aa: CASSRSPKGEQFF; cdr3_nt: TGTGCTAGCAGCCGTTCTCCAAAGGGTGAGCAGTTCTTC
clone_size: NA; v_call: TRBV29-1; d_call: TRBD1; j_call: TRBJ2-7; cdr3_aa: CSAETGGPYEQYF; cdr3_nt: TGCAGCGCAGAGACAGGGGGTCCCTACGAGCAGTACTTC
clone_size: many; v_call: TRBV29-1; d_call: NA; j_call: TRBJ1-1; cdr3_aa: CSVEWAGTVNTEAFF; cdr3_nt: TGCAGCGTTGAGTGGGCCGGGACGGTGAACACTGAAGCTTTCTTT
clone_size: many; v_call: TRBV20-1; d_call: TRBD2; j_call: TRBJ2-7; cdr3_aa: CSAREGSGRSYEQYF; cdr3_nt: TGCAGTGCTAGAGAAGGTAGCGGGAGAAGCTACGAGCAGTACTTC
clone_size: NA; v_call: TRBV7-3; d_call: NA; j_call: TRBJ2-7; cdr3_aa: CASSKGGEGYPREQYF; cdr3_nt: TGTGCCAGCAGTAAGGGAGGCGAGGGATACCCCCGGGAGCAGTACTTC
clone_size: many; v_call: TRBV29-1; d_call: TRBD1; j_call: TRBJ2-2; cdr3_aa: CSVGPGQGTGELFF; cdr3_nt: TGCAGCGTTGGCCCGGGACAGGGGACCGGGGAGCTGTTTTTT
clone_size: many; v_call: TRBV5-1; d_call: NA; j_call: TRBJ2-7; cdr3_aa: CASSSRDTSYEQYF; cdr3_nt: TGCGCCAGCAGCTCCCGGGACACTTCCTACGAGCAGTACTTC
clone_size: many; v_call: TRBV5-1; d_call: NA; j_call: TRBJ1-3; cdr3_aa: CASSLLTSGNTIYF; cdr3_nt: TGCGCCAGCAGCTTGCTCACCTCTGGAAACACCATATATTTT
clone_size: NA; v_call: TRBV29-1; d_call: TRBD2; j_call: TRBJ2-5; cdr3_aa: CSVGLAQGTQYF; cdr3_nt: TGCAGCGTTGGACTAGCACAAGGCACCCAGTACTTC
clone_size: many; v_call: TRBV6-1; d_call: NA; j_call: TRBJ1-5; cdr3_aa: CASSEKEGQGDQPQHF; cdr3_nt: TGTGCCAGCAGTGAAAAAGAGGGGCAGGGTGATCAGCCCCAGCATTTT
clone_size: many; v_call: TRBV10-3; d_call: NA; j_call: TRBJ2-2; cdr3_aa: CAISETAEGGELFF; cdr3_nt: TGTGCCATCAGTGAGACGGCCGAGGGCGGGGAGCTGTTTTTT
clone_size: few; v_call: TRBV25-1; d_call: TRBD1; j_call: TRBJ2-7; cdr3_aa: CASSKPGQGGEQYF; cdr3_nt: TGTGCCAGCAGTAAGCCGGGACAGGGTGGCGAGCAGTACTTC
clone_size: NA; v_call: TRBV29-1; d_call: TRBD1; j_call: TRBJ2-5; cdr3_aa: CSVEVGGAKTQYF; cdr3_nt: TGCAGCGTTGAAGTAGGGGGCGCGAAGACCCAGTACTTC
clone_size: few; v_call: TRBV30; d_call: NA; j_call: TRBJ1-5; cdr3_aa: CAYSGTTSNQPQHF; cdr3_nt: TGTGCCTATAGCGGGACAACTAGCAATCAGCCCCAGCATTTT
clone_size: NA; v_call: TRBV5-5; d_call: TRBD2; j_call: TRBJ2-1; cdr3_aa: CASSLGTSGIYNERFF; cdr3_nt: TGTGCCAGCAGCCTCGGGACTAGCGGGATTTACAATGAGCGGTTCTTC
clone_size: many; v_call: TRBV20-1; d_call: NA; j_call: TRBJ2-7; cdr3_aa: CSAKASGDREQYF; cdr3_nt: TGCAGTGCCAAAGCATCAGGGGATCGGGAGCAGTACTTC
clone_size: many; v_call: TRBV13; d_call: TRBD2; j_call: TRBJ2-7; cdr3_aa: CASSLGGLAGGPGNEQYF; cdr3_nt: TGTGCCAGCAGCTTAGGGGGACTAGCGGGAGGGCCCGGCAACGAGCAGTACTTC
clone_size: medium-sized; v_call: TRBV9; d_call: NA; j_call: TRBJ2-1; cdr3_aa: CASSVATGEDDEQFF; cdr3_nt: TGTGCCAGCAGCGTAGCTACGGGGGAGGACGATGAGCAGTTCTTC
clone_size: many; v_call: TRBV5-1; d_call: NA; j_call: TRBJ2-5; cdr3_aa: CASSLAVRGETQYF; cdr3_nt: TGCGCCAGCAGCTTGGCCGTCAGGGGTGAGACCCAGTACTTC
clone_size: many; v_call: TRBV5-6; d_call: TRBD2; j_call: TRBJ2-1; cdr3_aa: CASSWTSRNEQFF; cdr3_nt: TGTGCCAGCAGCTGGACTAGCAGGAATGAGCAGTTCTTC
clone_size: many; v_call: TRBV20-1; d_call: NA; j_call: TRBJ2-2; cdr3_aa: CSASSGRGWELFF; cdr3_nt: TGCAGTGCCTCCTCCGGGAGAGGTTGGGAGCTGTTTTTT
clone_size: many; v_call: TRBV3-1; d_call: TRBD2; j_call: TRBJ2-7; cdr3_aa: CASSPTSSYEQYF; cdr3_nt: TGTGCCAGCAGCCCGACTAGCAGCTACGAGCAGTACTTC
clone_size: NA; v_call: TRBV12-3/TRBV12-4; d_call: NA; j_call: TRBJ1-2; cdr3_aa: CASSFGGLAGYTF; cdr3_nt: TGTGCCAGCAGTTTTGGGGGTCTAGCGGGCTACACCTTC
clone_size: many; v_call: TRBV20-1; d_call: TRBD2; j_call: TRBJ2-3; cdr3_aa: CSARQLAKSPDTQYF; cdr3_nt: TGCAGTGCTAGACAACTAGCGAAGAGCCCAGATACGCAGTATTTT
clone_size: NA; v_call: TRBV11-2; d_call: NA; j_call: TRBJ2-5; cdr3_aa: CASSLTSGQETQYF; cdr3_nt: TGTGCCAGCAGCTTAACATCTGGCCAAGAGACCCAGTACTTC